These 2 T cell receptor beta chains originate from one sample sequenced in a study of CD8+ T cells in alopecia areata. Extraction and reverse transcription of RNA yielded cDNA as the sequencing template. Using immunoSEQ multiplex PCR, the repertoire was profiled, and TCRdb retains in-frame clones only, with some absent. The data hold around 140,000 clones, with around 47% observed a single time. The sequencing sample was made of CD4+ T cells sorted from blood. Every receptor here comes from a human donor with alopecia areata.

CDR3 in DNA: TGTGCCAGCAGTGAAGTGTTAGGGGGCTCTGGGGCCAACGTCCTGACTTTC. It specifies CASSEVLGGSGANVLTF. This chain joins TRBV25-1 and TRBJ2-6; tentatively, D is TRBD1 (6 bases). Germline V gene data show CDR1 as MGHDK and CDR2 as SYGVNS. CDR3 size: 17 residues. V was shortened by 2 bases and J by 0 bases, with 11 bases between the two germline ends.

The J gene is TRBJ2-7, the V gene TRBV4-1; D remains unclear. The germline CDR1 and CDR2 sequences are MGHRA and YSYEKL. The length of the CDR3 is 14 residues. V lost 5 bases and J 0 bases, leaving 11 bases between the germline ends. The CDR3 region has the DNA TGCGCCAGCAGCTTAGCTTTAAGCTCCTACGAGCAGTACTTC. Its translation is CASSLALSSYEQYF.